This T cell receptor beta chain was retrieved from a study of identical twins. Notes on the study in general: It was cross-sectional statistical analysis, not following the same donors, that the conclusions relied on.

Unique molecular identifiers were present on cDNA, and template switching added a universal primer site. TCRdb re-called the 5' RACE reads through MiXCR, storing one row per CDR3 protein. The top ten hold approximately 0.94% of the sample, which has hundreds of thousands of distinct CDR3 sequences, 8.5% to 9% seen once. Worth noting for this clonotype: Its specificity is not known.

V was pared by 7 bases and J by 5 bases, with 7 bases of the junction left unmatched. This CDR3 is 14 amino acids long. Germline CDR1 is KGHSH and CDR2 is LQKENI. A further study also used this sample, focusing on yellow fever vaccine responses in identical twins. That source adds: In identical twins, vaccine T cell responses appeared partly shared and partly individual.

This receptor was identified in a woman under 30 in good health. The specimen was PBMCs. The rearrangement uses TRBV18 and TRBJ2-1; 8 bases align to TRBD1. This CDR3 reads CASYGQGKDNEQFF. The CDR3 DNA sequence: TGTGCCAGCTACGGACAGGGCAAGGACAATGAGCAGTTCTTC.